This T cell receptor beta chain was captured in a study of T-cell memory formation after mild COVID-19. The CDR3 runs 17 residues. The trim removed 0 bases at V and 6 bases at J, leaving 11 bases unmatched. Germline V gene lookup returns CDR1 SGDLS and CDR2 YYNGEE. Regarding the study as a whole: Some clones that responded were present in memory (sampled pre-infection), which suggests cross-reactive memory joined. Unconfirmed was the SARS-CoV-2 specificity of second-wave clones that peaked on day 37. CD8+ contracting clones occupied EMRA, while CD4+ ones occupied mainly CM and EM. Contracting clones from day 15 to 85 had balanced CD4/CD8; later expanders favoured CD4+.

A single record per CDR3 protein comes from TCRdb applying MiXCR to the 5' RACE reads. Among fewer than 700,000 distinct CDR3 sequences, roughly 17% were seen once, and the ten largest hold around 12%. Points on this clonotype: As yet, its antigen is unknown.

The rearrangement joins TRBV9 to TRBJ2-7; 11 nucleotides line up with TRBD2. Material for sequencing was PBMCs or a T cell subset sorted from them (not recorded which). This TCR was recovered from an adult woman who had mild COVID-19 (a few samples of this study predate the infection). Cell type and time point are not known. CDR3 in DNA: TGTGCCAGCAGCGTAGGGATAGCGGGGGGGCCCTTTGGCGAGCAGTACTTC. It codes for CASSVGIAGGPFGEQYF.